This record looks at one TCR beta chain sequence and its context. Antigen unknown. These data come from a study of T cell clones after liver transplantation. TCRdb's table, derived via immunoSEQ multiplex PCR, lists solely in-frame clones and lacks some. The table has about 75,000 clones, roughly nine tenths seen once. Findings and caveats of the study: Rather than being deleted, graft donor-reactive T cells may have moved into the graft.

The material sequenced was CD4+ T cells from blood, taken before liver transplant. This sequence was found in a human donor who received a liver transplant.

The CDR3 sequence is CASSLATVARGETQYF. CDR3 DNA sequence: TGCGCCAGCAGCTTGGCGACGGTGGCTAGGGGGGAGACCCAGTACTTC. The rearrangement joins TRBV5-1 to TRBJ2-5, with a possible D match to TRBD1 (6 bases). Trimming pared 0 bases from V and 5 bases from J, leaving 17 bases between. The CDR3 runs 16 residues. In germline, CDR1 is SGHRS, CDR2 YFSETQ.